The clone carrying this T cell receptor beta chain was found many times. Its cognate antigen is unknown. The data are from a study of molecular identifiers for immune sequencing clone quantification. TCRdb re-called the PCR reads with MiXCR, one entry per CDR3 protein. Of 460,000 or so distinct CDR3 sequences detected, around 21% appear once; the ten largest clones hold approximately 0.84%. Findings of the study overall: In CMV-specific effectors, clones above 20 copies held over 98% of molecules; naive, under 1%.

Sequencing was performed on naive CD8+ T cells from blood, with Jurkat cell RNA spiked in. Subset denoted: FACS-sorted CD8+CD4-CCR7+CD45RA+ naive T cells. The TCR originated in a human donor in good health. Some libraries in this study had Jurkat cell RNA spiked in.

The CDR3 region has the DNA TGTGCCAGCAACCCTTCCGGGACAGGGATTGAAGCTTTCTTT. Its protein is CASNPSGTGIEAFF. The J gene is TRBJ1-1, the V gene TRBV12-3 or TRBV12-4, with 9 bases identical to TRBD1. The trim removed 7 bases at V and 7 bases at J, leaving 10 bases unmatched. There are 14 residues in the CDR3.